The 17 T cell receptor beta chains listed next were all sequenced from one sample in a study of prognosis after radiotherapy for stage I lung cancer. Genomic DNA was the source, and TCR beta CDR3 was amplified from it by two-round multiplex PCR. Specific primers for each TRBV and TRBJ gene were what first-round PCR used. TCRdb recomputed calls from the multiplex PCR reads with MiXCR, one row per CDR3 protein. The sample has 9,000 to 13,000 distinct CDR3 sequences; approximately 58% are singletons. The sequencing here drew on PBMCs, taken before or after stereotactic body radiation therapy (not recorded which). The receptors derive from a donor aged 50 or older with non-small cell lung cancer.

Judged by abundance, this clonotype is medium-sized. V and J are TRBV20-1 and TRBJ1-1; D call uncertain. Deletions cut 1 base from V and 0 bases from J, with 9 bases between. This CDR3 contains 14 residues. Per germline, CDR1 DFQATT and CDR2 SNEGSKA (reference sequence). The CDR3 bases are TGCAGTGCTAGAGTTGGTATTATGAACACTGAAGCTTTCTTT. This codes for CSARVGIMNTEAFF.

The CDR3 DNA sequence: TGCGCCAGCAGCTTGGACAGGGGAGGCCAGCCCCAGCATTTT. Protein: CASSLDRGGQPQHF. The gene calls are TRBV5-1 and TRBJ1-5; 7 bases are shared with TRBD1. The germline V gene encodes CDR1 SGHRS and CDR2 YFSETQ. Unmatched junction bases numbered 4, after V lost 0 bases and J lost 7 bases. The CDR3 extends over 14 amino acids.

There are many counts of this clonotype. The chain employs TRBV6-2 or TRBV6-3 and TRBJ2-4, with D hard to call. Germline V gives CDR1 MNHEY, CDR2 SVGEGT. The CDR3 consists of 16 residues. V was clipped by 1 base and J by 0 bases, with 10 bases between them. In nucleotides, the CDR3 is TGTGCCAGCAGTTACTGGCGGACCGGAGCCAAAAACATTCAGTACTTC. Its translation is CASSYWRTGAKNIQYF.

The V gene is TRBV7-8, the J gene TRBJ1-4; the match to TRBD1 covers 7 bases. Germline V gives CDR1 SGHVS, CDR2 FQNEAQ. The CDR3 runs 15 residues. V dropped 5 bases and J dropped 8; count of bases not matched to a gene: 11. The CDR3 sequence is CASSTYRGTVEKLFF. The CDR3 DNA reads as TGTGCCAGCAGCACCTACAGGGGAACAGTAGAAAAACTGTTTTTT. Together with reference TRBV7-8 and TRBJ1-4, the CDR3 gives the full variable domain: GAGVSQSPRYKVAKRGQDVALRCDPISGHVSLFWYQQALGQGPEFLTYFQNEAQLDKSGLPSDRFFAERPEGSVSTLKIQRTQQEDSAVYLCASSTYRGTVEKLFFGSGTQLSVL.

This clonotype was counted between two and nine times. The rearrangement uses TRBV19 and TRBJ1-6, with 9 positions matching TRBD1. The CDR3 runs 15 residues. Per the germline V gene, CDR1 is LNHDA and CDR2 is SQIVND (reference sequence). J was trimmed by 10 bases and V by 7 bases; bases with no gene match: 11. The DNA of the CDR3 is TGTGCCAGTAAAACCGGGACAGGGCAAATCTCACCCCTCCACTTT. It yields the protein CASKTGTGQISPLHF. Looking up the rest from reference TRBV19 and TRBJ1-6 gives the full variable domain: DGGITQSPKYLFRKEGQNVTLSCEQNLNHDAMYWYRQDPGQGLRLIYYSQIVNDFQKGDIAEGYSVSREKKESFPLTVTSAQKNPTAFYLCASKTGTGQISPLHFGNGTRLTVT.

By proportion, this clonotype is medium-sized (0.01 to 0.1%). The chain recombines TRBV3-1 with TRBJ1-3; D remains ambiguous. Germline V gives CDR1 LGHDT, CDR2 YNNKEL (reference sequence). The CDR3 totals 15 residues. Trimming cost V 1 base and J 0 bases, with 7 bases left between them. CDR3 loop: CASSQGLRSGNTIYF. CDR3 nucleotides: TGTGCCAGCAGCCAAGGGCTCCGCTCTGGAAACACCATATATTTT.

Written as DNA, the CDR3 is TGTGCCAGCAGCTTTGGCGGAGGGGGGCCAGATACGCAGTATTTT. This encodes CASSFGGGGPDTQYF. J is TRBJ2-3 and V is TRBV7-2; D is perhaps TRBD1 or TRBD2 (6 bases each). Trimming took off 3 bases at V and 4 bases at J, with 14 bases between the two ends. This CDR3 spans 15 amino acids. Per the germline V gene, CDR1 is SGHTA and CDR2 is FQGNSA.

The chain couples TRBV12-3 or TRBV12-4 to TRBJ2-7; possible D gene TRBD1, 6 bases. The CDR3 has 13 residues. Trimming removed 6 bases at V and 3 bases at J, with 12 bases between. The CDR3 nucleotides read TGTGCCAGCAGGCCCCAGGGGAACTACGAGCAGTACTTC. Residues: CASRPQGNYEQYF.

This clonotype came up once. The chain has TRBV6-1 and TRBJ1-5; TRBD1 might be the D (5 bases). The CDR3 consists of 17 residues. The V end lost 3 bases, the J end lost 1 base, and 16 bases lay between the germline ends. Per germline, CDR1 MNHNS and CDR2 SASEGT. The CDR3, as DNA: TGTGCCAGCAGTGATCCTACAGGCCACATGAGCAATCAGCCCCAGCATTTT. It is translated as CASSDPTGHMSNQPQHF.

This clonotype is classed as medium-sized. This rearrangement joins TRBV6-1 to TRBJ1-1; no reliable D call. CDR1 is MNHNS and CDR2 is SASEGT in the germline V gene. CDR3 length equals 14 residues. The V end lost 6 bases, the J end lost 3 bases, and 14 bases lay between the germline ends. The CDR3 sequence: CASSFEAAHTEAFF. As DNA, the CDR3 is TGTGCCAGCAGCTTCGAGGCAGCCCACACTGAAGCTTTCTTT.

This clonotype was observed at least ten times. V usage is TRBV7-8 and J usage is TRBJ2-3; weak D call: TRBD1 (5 bases). Germline CDR1 and CDR2: SGHVS and FQNEAQ. The CDR3 extends over 14 amino acids. The ends were cut back, 5 bases at V and 4 bases at J, with 13 bases in the middle. CDR3 DNA sequence: TGTGCCAGCAGCCGAGACAGTCCCCCAGATACGCAGTATTTT. Its translation is CASSRDSPPDTQYF.

This clonotype counts as medium-sized. The chain uses TRBV28 and TRBJ2-5, with D perhaps matching TRBD1 or TRBD2 (6 bases each). Trimming left V 5 bases short and J 4 bases short, with 11 bases between. CDR1 is MDHEN, CDR2 SYDVKM, per germline. CDR3 size: 13 residues. CDR3 bases: TGTGCCAGCAGTCCCAGGGGAGGAGAGACCCAGTACTTC. This gives the protein CASSPRGGETQYF.

About this clonotype: A far more abundant clone sits one base away, making this likely a read error. J is TRBJ1-3 and V is TRBV7-9; weak D call: TRBD1 (5 bases). The CDR3 has 18 residues. The germline CDR1 and CDR2 sequences are SEHNR and FQNEAQ (reference sequence). V lost 1 base, J lost 4 bases, and 20 bases lay in between. CDR3 nucleotide sequence: TGTGCCAGCAGCTTAGTAGGGGAACATGGGATTATCGGAAACACCATATATTTT. Its translation: CASSLVGEHGIIGNTIYF.

The J gene is TRBJ2-1, the V gene TRBV6-1; the D is unclear. The germline V and J ends were trimmed by 8 bases and 3 bases, with 8 bases remaining between them. The CDR3 runs to 12 residues. Germline-derived CDR1 and CDR2 are MNHNS and SASEGT. CDR3 loop: CASSGGYNEQFF. The CDR3 bases are TGTGCCAGCTCGGGTGGCTACAATGAGCAGTTCTTC.

As to this clonotype: It differs at one base from a far larger clone, so likely a read error. V and J are TRBV7-9 and TRBJ1-1; D gene unclear. Germline-derived CDR1 and CDR2 are SEHNR and FQNEAQ (reference sequence). This CDR3 comprises 14 residues. V was trimmed by 2 bases and J by 5 bases, leaving 12 bases between them. CDR3 amino acids: CASSLLSGKTEAFF. The CDR3 DNA reads TGTGCCAGCAGCTTATTGTCTGGGAAGACTGAAGCTTTCTTT.

This clonotype appeared a single time. The gene calls are TRBV4-1 and TRBJ1-2; D is perhaps TRBD1 (6 bases). Germline CDR1 and CDR2: MGHRA and YSYEKL. The CDR3 runs to 18 residues. Deletions cut 0 bases from V and 4 bases from J, with 21 bases between. As DNA, the CDR3 is TGCGCCAGCAGCCAAGATCGGGGCGGGGGGCAGGGAGGCTATGGCTACACCTTC. Translated, it gives CASSQDRGGGQGGYGYTF.

This clonotype turned up a few times. This chain connects TRBV12-3 or TRBV12-4 to TRBJ2-1; maybe TRBD1 (5 bases). Trimming cost V 1 base and J 10 bases, with 11 bases left between them. The CDR3 length is 13 residues. The CDR3 DNA follows: TGTGCCAGCAGTTTAGGGGGCCTGGTGGAGCAGTTCTTC. Its protein is CASSLGGLVEQFF.